This T cell receptor beta chain was captured by sequencing in a study of glioma-infiltrating T cells after dendritic cell vaccination. Overall study results and limits: Complete blood and tumor specimen sets were limited to few patients. No direct clonality-survival link was found; a diverse polyclonal response may matter.

This clone has a handful of counts. Its antigen is undetermined. The length of the CDR3 is 15 residues. Losses at the gene ends were 1 base for V and 4 bases for J; bases not matched to a gene: 2. Germline-derived CDR1 and CDR2 are LGHNA and YSLEER. TCRB CDR3 was amplified from 2 ug genomic DNA or less. Primers: 60 V beta forward and 13 J beta reverse. Data came from immunoSEQ multiplex PCR; TCRdb stores just in-frame clones and leaves some out. The table has fewer than 50,000 clones, around four fifths seen once. This sequence was found in a human donor with glioblastoma. The sample in question was blood, obtained before dendritic cell vaccination. This chain links TRBV4-3 with TRBJ1-4; 8 nucleotides match TRBD1. The CDR3 DNA is TGCGCCAGCAGCCAAGTAACAGGGGGTAATGAAAAACTGTTTTTT. This translates into CASSQVTGGNEKLFF.